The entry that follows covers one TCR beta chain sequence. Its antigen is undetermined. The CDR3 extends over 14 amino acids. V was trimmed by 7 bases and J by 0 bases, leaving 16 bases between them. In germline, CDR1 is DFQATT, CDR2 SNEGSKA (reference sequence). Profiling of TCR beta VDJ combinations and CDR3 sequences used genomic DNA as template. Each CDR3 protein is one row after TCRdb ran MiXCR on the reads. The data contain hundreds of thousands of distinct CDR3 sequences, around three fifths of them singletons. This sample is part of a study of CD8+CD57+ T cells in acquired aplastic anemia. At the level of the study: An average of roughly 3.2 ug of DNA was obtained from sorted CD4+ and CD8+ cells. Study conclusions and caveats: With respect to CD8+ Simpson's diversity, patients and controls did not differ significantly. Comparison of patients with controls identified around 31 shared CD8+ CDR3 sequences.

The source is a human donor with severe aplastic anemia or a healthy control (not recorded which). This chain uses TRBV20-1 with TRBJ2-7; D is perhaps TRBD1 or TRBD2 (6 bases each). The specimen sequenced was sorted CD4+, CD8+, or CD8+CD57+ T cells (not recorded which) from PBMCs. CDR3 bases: TGCAGTGGATTCGGGGGCGCAAGCTCCTACGAGCAGTACTTC. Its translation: CSGFGGASSYEQYF.